This is a list of T cell receptor beta chains from one sample in a study of blood T cell repertoires in COVID-19. Sequencing was performed with immunoSEQ multiplex PCR; in TCRdb, only in-frame clones are kept and a portion is missing. The sample holds around 140,000 clones, approximately 89% seen once. The sample was peripheral blood. These receptors all come from a human donor in a cohort sampled during active COVID-19. CDR3s include the opening cysteine and the closing phenylalanine or tryptophan. Each record gives: V gene, clone size, J gene, D gene, CDR3 DNA, CDR3 protein. The D gene is left open where the match is weak. A clone size is listed for some rows: how often the clone was seen (once, few, many), or a class if it is expanded.

v_gene: TRBV3-1/TRBV3-2; abundance: -; j_gene: TRBJ2-1; d_gene: -; CDR3nt: TGTGCCAGCAGCCAAGACGGCAGGTACAATGAGCAGTTCTTC; CDR3aa: CASSQDGRYNEQFF
v_gene: TRBV11-3; abundance: once; j_gene: TRBJ2-3; d_gene: -; CDR3nt: TGTGCCAGCAGCCTTAGCGGCACAGATACGCAGTATTTT; CDR3aa: CASSLSGTDTQYF
v_gene: TRBV6-5; abundance: -; j_gene: TRBJ1-5; d_gene: -; CDR3nt: TGTGCCAGCAGTAGGGACATTCGCCAGCCCCAGCATTTT; CDR3aa: CASSRDIRQPQHF
v_gene: TRBV11-2; abundance: -; j_gene: TRBJ2-5; d_gene: -; CDR3nt: TGTGCCAGCAGCTTAGAGCGGGGTTCAGAGACCCAGTACTTC; CDR3aa: CASSLERGSETQYF
v_gene: TRBV6-5; abundance: -; j_gene: TRBJ2-2; d_gene: TRBD2; CDR3nt: TGTGCCAGCAGTCGGACTAGCGGCTACACCGGGGAGCTGTTTTTT; CDR3aa: CASSRTSGYTGELFF
v_gene: TRBV5-4; abundance: -; j_gene: TRBJ2-7; d_gene: -; CDR3nt: TGTGCCAGCAGCTTGGGGCCCTTTGTGGGGCGTACCTACGAGCAGTACTTC; CDR3aa: CASSLGPFVGRTYEQYF
v_gene: TRBV7-7; abundance: -; j_gene: TRBJ2-3; d_gene: -; CDR3nt: TGTGCTAGAGGGGGTGATACGCAGTATTTT; CDR3aa: CARGGDTQYF
v_gene: TRBV3-1/TRBV3-2; abundance: once; j_gene: TRBJ2-3; d_gene: -; CDR3nt: TGTGCCAGCAGCCAAGAGGAGGATACGCAGTATTTT; CDR3aa: CASSQEEDTQYF
v_gene: TRBV5-1; abundance: -; j_gene: TRBJ2-5; d_gene: TRBD2; CDR3nt: TGCGCCAGCAGCCCGGAAGCCCAGGGACTAGCGGGGGGGCCTCGGGAGACCCAGTACTTC; CDR3aa: CASSPEAQGLAGGPRETQYF
v_gene: TRBV5-1; abundance: -; j_gene: TRBJ1-4; d_gene: -; CDR3nt: TGCGCCAGCAGCTTGATGGCAGGCACTAATGAAAAACTGTTTTTT; CDR3aa: CASSLMAGTNEKLFF
v_gene: TRBV24-1; abundance: -; j_gene: TRBJ2-1; d_gene: -; CDR3nt: TGTGCCACCAGTGATGGGTCTGGACAGAACTACAATGAGCAGTTCTTC; CDR3aa: CATSDGSGQNYNEQFF
v_gene: TRBV2; abundance: -; j_gene: TRBJ2-7; d_gene: -; CDR3nt: TGTGCCAGCAGTGAAGCGATACAGGGCGGGCAGTACTTC; CDR3aa: CASSEAIQGGQYF
v_gene: TRBV5-5; abundance: -; j_gene: TRBJ1-4; d_gene: TRBD1; CDR3nt: TGTGCCAGCAGCGGGACAGGGGGCCGTGAAAAACTGTTTTTT; CDR3aa: CASSGTGGREKLFF
v_gene: TRBV7-8; abundance: -; j_gene: TRBJ2-3; d_gene: TRBD2; CDR3nt: TGTGCCAGCAGCTTAGTGGCTAGCGGGGGGGCCTGGACAGATACGCAGTATTTT; CDR3aa: CASSLVASGGAWTDTQYF
v_gene: TRBV5-1; abundance: -; j_gene: TRBJ1-4; d_gene: -; CDR3nt: TGCGCCAGCAGCTTGATTCCCTACCATGAAAAACTGTTTTTT; CDR3aa: CASSLIPYHEKLFF
v_gene: TRBV9; abundance: once; j_gene: TRBJ2-1; d_gene: TRBD2; CDR3nt: TGTGCCAGCAGCGTAGGCAGCGGGGGGACCTACAATGAGCAGTTCTTC; CDR3aa: CASSVGSGGTYNEQFF
v_gene: TRBV3-1/TRBV3-2; abundance: -; j_gene: TRBJ1-1; d_gene: -; CDR3nt: TGTGCCAGCAGCAGGCAGGCGACGATTAACACTGAAGCTTTCTTT; CDR3aa: CASSRQATINTEAFF
v_gene: TRBV6-1; abundance: once; j_gene: TRBJ2-5; d_gene: TRBD2; CDR3nt: TGTGCCAGCAGTGAATTACCCGGGGGGTCGGGGCAAGAGACCCAGTACTTC; CDR3aa: CASSELPGGSGQETQYF
v_gene: TRBV10-2; abundance: once; j_gene: TRBJ1-2; d_gene: -; CDR3nt: TGCGCCAGCACCTCGACAGGACACGGCTACACCTTC; CDR3aa: CASTSTGHGYTF
v_gene: TRBV6-6; abundance: -; j_gene: TRBJ1-2; d_gene: -; CDR3nt: TGTGCCAGCAGTACCGGGGAAGGCTATGGCTACACCTTC; CDR3aa: CASSTGEGYGYTF
v_gene: TRBV27; abundance: -; j_gene: TRBJ2-7; d_gene: -; CDR3nt: TGTGCCAGCAGTTTATCGATAGGGGAAGAGCCCTACGAGCAGTACTTC; CDR3aa: CASSLSIGEEPYEQYF
v_gene: TRBV19; abundance: -; j_gene: TRBJ2-3; d_gene: TRBD1; CDR3nt: TGTGCCAGTAGTCCTGGGACAGGGGTAAATACGCAGTATTTT; CDR3aa: CASSPGTGVNTQYF
v_gene: TRBV18; abundance: -; j_gene: TRBJ2-1; d_gene: -; CDR3nt: TGTGCCAGCCTATCACAGAAGGGAGGTGAGCAGTTCTTC; CDR3aa: CASLSQKGGEQFF
v_gene: TRBV5-1; abundance: once; j_gene: TRBJ2-1; d_gene: TRBD1; CDR3nt: TGCGCCAGCAGCTTCACCGGGACAGGGGGAACTGGTGAGCAGTTCTTC; CDR3aa: CASSFTGTGGTGEQFF
v_gene: TRBV7-9; abundance: once; j_gene: TRBJ2-7; d_gene: TRBD2; CDR3nt: TGTGCCAGCAGCTTAATTAGCGGGATGGGCTCCTACGAGCAGTACTTC; CDR3aa: CASSLISGMGSYEQYF
v_gene: TRBV27; abundance: -; j_gene: TRBJ2-3; d_gene: -; CDR3nt: TGTGCCAGCAGTTTCTCCCCCACAGATACGCAGTATTTT; CDR3aa: CASSFSPTDTQYF
v_gene: TRBV3-1/TRBV3-2; abundance: -; j_gene: TRBJ1-1; d_gene: -; CDR3nt: TGTGCCAGCAGCCAAGAAGCGGGTGGGTGGGGCCCCTACACTGAAGCTTTCTTT; CDR3aa: CASSQEAGGWGPYTEAFF
v_gene: TRBV6-6; abundance: -; j_gene: TRBJ2-3; d_gene: TRBD2; CDR3nt: TGTGCCAGCAGTCCACTAGCGGGGGGCTCTAGCACAGATACGCAGTATTTT; CDR3aa: CASSPLAGGSSTDTQYF
v_gene: TRBV4-3; abundance: -; j_gene: TRBJ2-4; d_gene: -; CDR3nt: TGCGCCAGCAGCCAACTTGAAGAACCCGGTCCCAAAAACATTCAGTACTTC; CDR3aa: CASSQLEEPGPKNIQYF
v_gene: TRBV19; abundance: once; j_gene: TRBJ2-5; d_gene: TRBD2; CDR3nt: TGTGCCAGTAGTATGCCCGGACTAGCGGGCAAGGAGACCCAGTACTTC; CDR3aa: CASSMPGLAGKETQYF
v_gene: TRBV18; abundance: -; j_gene: TRBJ2-1; d_gene: TRBD2; CDR3nt: TGTGCCAGCTCTGGACTAGCGGGGCAATACAATGAGCAGTTCTTC; CDR3aa: CASSGLAGQYNEQFF
v_gene: TRBV7-2; abundance: -; j_gene: TRBJ2-3; d_gene: TRBD2; CDR3nt: TGTGCCAGCAGCTTAGTGGGACTAGGATCAGATACGCAGTATTTT; CDR3aa: CASSLVGLGSDTQYF
v_gene: TRBV5-1; abundance: -; j_gene: TRBJ2-3; d_gene: TRBD2; CDR3nt: TGCGCCAGCTTCGGACTAGCGGGGGATTCAGATACGCAGTATTTT; CDR3aa: CASFGLAGDSDTQYF
v_gene: TRBV5-6; abundance: -; j_gene: TRBJ2-5; d_gene: TRBD2; CDR3nt: TGTGCCAGCAGCTTGCCACGGGGGGGCCGGCGGGAGACCCAGTACTTC; CDR3aa: CASSLPRGGRRETQYF
v_gene: TRBV20-1; abundance: -; j_gene: TRBJ2-1; d_gene: -; CDR3nt: TGCAGTGCCAGTTCTTGGGCGCACAATGAGCAGTTCTTC; CDR3aa: CSASSWAHNEQFF
v_gene: TRBV7-2; abundance: -; j_gene: TRBJ2-2; d_gene: -; CDR3nt: TGTGCCAGCAGCTCCAGGTCGGGGGGCTGGAACCCCGGGGAGCTGTTTTTT; CDR3aa: CASSSRSGGWNPGELFF
v_gene: TRBV21-1; abundance: -; j_gene: TRBJ2-1; d_gene: -; CDR3nt: TGTGCCAGCACCCGTCTAAGTAGCGGGGGCGTTACCAACAATGAGCAGTTCTTC; CDR3aa: CASTRLSSGGVTNNEQFF
v_gene: TRBV4-1; abundance: -; j_gene: TRBJ1-1; d_gene: -; CDR3nt: TGCGCCAGCAGCCAGCCTGTATGGGGGAGGACTGAAGCTTTCTTT; CDR3aa: CASSQPVWGRTEAFF
v_gene: TRBV3-1/TRBV3-2; abundance: -; j_gene: TRBJ2-7; d_gene: TRBD2; CDR3nt: TGTGCCAGCAGCCAAGATTTCGCGGGGGGGAAGCAGTACTTC; CDR3aa: CASSQDFAGGKQYF
v_gene: TRBV19; abundance: -; j_gene: TRBJ2-1; d_gene: -; CDR3nt: TGTGCCAGTAGTATCCAGGACTTTTCAAATGAGCAGTTCTTC; CDR3aa: CASSIQDFSNEQFF